This T cell receptor beta chain was observed in a study of T cell clonotyping in hematopoietic cell transplantation. About the research overall: Recipients' pretransplant samples followed cytoreduction. Study-level points and caveats: Higher Inverse Simpson Index values in graft donor and pretransplant recipient predicted broader posttransplant TCR diversity. No sorting was done, leaving CD4 and CD8 contributions mixed. Recipient TCR diversity dropped after transplant; expanded clonotypes rose from day 30 to 180.

Time point reported: recipient sample about 28 days before transplant, after cytoreduction. V was pared by 2 bases and J by 4 bases, with 14 bases between. This CDR3 has 15 residues. Germline CDR1 and CDR2: MGHDK and SYGVNS. Remarks on this clone: Its antigen is unidentified.

Method: immunoSEQ multiplex PCR; TCRdb's copy keeps in-frame clones and lacks some. Of tens of thousands of clones in the sample, more than 60% are singletons; the top ten hold 6% to 7.5%. This chain connects TRBV25-1 to TRBJ1-1; TRBD1 is a possible D gene (5 bases). This material consisted of peripheral blood mononuclear cells, taken before stem cell transplant. This receptor was taken from a woman under 40 with chronic myeloid leukemia. Some clones in this sample may be carry-over from other donors' samples. CDR3 sequence: CASSEIGRAGTEAFF. DNA for the CDR3: TGTGCCAGCAGTGAAATCGGCAGGGCCGGCACTGAAGCTTTCTTT.